The 20 T cell receptor beta chains in this list originate from one sample, sequenced in a study of vaccination effects on CD4 cells after COVID-19. Here immunoSEQ multiplex PCR was the method, and the copy in TCRdb shows in-frame clones only, minus some. The sample lists 25,000 to 30,000 clones, roughly 76% occurring once. Their specific antigens are unknown. Ahead of sequencing, the ViraFEST assay grew antigen-specific CD4+ T cells using viral peptide pools. Cultured cells yielded isolated CD4+ T cells after around 9 days. The cohort was immunized with two doses of either the BNT162b2 or mRNA-1273 vaccine. The sequences come from CD4+ T cells from PBMCs cultured with SARS-CoV-2 spike peptides, collected after COVID-19 vaccination. These receptors all come from a human donor who received a COVID-19 vaccine. Some clones in this sample may be carry-over from other donors' samples.

The V and J genes are TRBV6-6 and TRBJ2-1, with TRBD2 matching over 8 bases. With V trimmed by 6 bases and J by 8 bases, 6 bases remained unmatched. CDR3 length: 13 residues. Germline V gene sequence: CDR1 MNHNY, CDR2 SVGAGI (reference sequence). The CDR3 DNA reads TGTGCCAGCAGGCGGACTAGCCGGGATGAGCAGTTCTTC. Protein: CASRRTSRDEQFF.

The V call is TRBV24-1, the J call TRBJ2-5; weak D call: TRBD2 (5 bases). V lost 4 bases to trimming and J lost 1 base, with 12 bases between them. The CDR3 extends over 15 amino acids. Germline V lookup: CDR1 KGHDR, CDR2 SFDVKD. CDR3 sequence (DNA): TGTGCCACCAGTGAGGCAAGCGGTGGCCAAGAGACCCAGTACTTC. Protein sequence: CATSEASGGQETQYF.

The V call is TRBV5-1, the J call TRBJ1-1; D call uncertain. This CDR3 is built from 11 residues. CDR1 is SGHRS, CDR2 YFSETQ, per germline. With 5 bases removed from V and 10 bases from J, the gap between germline ends came to 12 bases. The CDR3 DNA follows: TGCGCCAGCAGGTCCACGGGAGGAGCTTTCTTT. Translation: CASRSTGGAFF.

This chain links TRBV4-3 with TRBJ2-2; the match to TRBD1 covers 8 bases. The CDR3 totals 16 residues. V was pared by 2 bases and J by 3 bases, with 5 bases of the junction left unmatched. Germline loops: CDR1 LGHNA, CDR2 YSLEER. CDR3 in amino acids: CASSQLTGGDTGELFF. In DNA, the CDR3 is TGCGCCAGCAGCCAACTCACAGGGGGAGACACCGGGGAGCTGTTTTTT.

V gene TRBV7-8 combines with J gene TRBJ2-6, with D unresolved. The germline V and J ends were trimmed by 5 bases and 0 bases, with 8 bases remaining between them. The CDR3 has 15 residues. Germline V gene sequence: CDR1 SGHVS, CDR2 FQNEAQ. The CDR3 nucleotides read TGTGCCAGCAGCCAACAACCCTCTGGGGCCAACGTCCTGACTTTC. Protein product: CASSQQPSGANVLTF.

The chain combines TRBV6-1 with TRBJ2-7; TRBD1 matches at 7 bases. There are 15 residues in the CDR3. Trimming at V came to 0 bases and at J to 2 bases, leaving 4 bases not matched to a gene. Germline V lookup: CDR1 MNHNS, CDR2 SASEGT. CDR3 loop: CASSEAVTGTYEQYV. The CDR3 DNA is TGTGCCAGCAGTGAAGCGGTGACAGGGACCTACGAGCAGTACGTC.

This chain joins TRBV6-1 and TRBJ2-6, with 8 bases aligning to TRBD1. The CDR3 has 18 residues. Germline values: CDR1 MNHNS, CDR2 SASEGT. The V segment lost 3 bases and the J segment 2 bases; nucleotides outside the gene matches: 9. CDR3 bases: TGTGCCAGCAGTGATTACCGGACAGGGCGGACTGGGGCCAACGTCCTGACTTTC. Translation gives CASSDYRTGRTGANVLTF.

The chain combines TRBV5-5 with TRBJ2-1; 15 bases match TRBD2. The V gene's germline CDR1 is SGHKS and CDR2 YYEKEE (reference sequence). The CDR3 is made up of 16 amino acids. With V trimmed by 5 bases and J by 9 bases, 9 bases remained unmatched. The CDR3: CASRLWTSGGVGEQFF. The CDR3 coding sequence is TGTGCCAGCAGACTCTGGACTAGCGGGGGGGTCGGTGAGCAGTTCTTC.

This CDR3 is CAWSLTSGLGHEQFF. The CDR3 coding sequence is TGTGCCTGGAGTTTAACTAGCGGGCTTGGCCATGAGCAGTTCTTC. The chain joins TRBV30 to TRBJ2-1, with 9 bases that match TRBD2. Germline CDR1 reads GTSNPN; CDR2 reads SVGIG (reference sequence). V lost 2 bases to trimming and J lost 8 bases; unmatched junction nucleotides: 10. CDR3 length: 15 amino acids. The entire variable domain, with the rest obtained from reference TRBV30 and TRBJ2-1, is as follows: SQTIHQWPATLVQPVGSPLSLECTVEGTSNPNLYWYRQAAGRGLQLLFYSVGIGQISSEVPQNLSASRPQDRQFILSSKKLLLSDSGFYLCAWSLTSGLGHEQFFGPGTRLTVL.

The CDR3 DNA sequence: TGTGCCAGCAGCTTACAGGGGATCGCCTACAATGAGCAGTTCTTC. Its translation: CASSLQGIAYNEQFF. The gene calls are TRBV7-3 and TRBJ2-1, with a tentative D call TRBD1 (6 bases). Germline V gene sequence: CDR1 SGHTA, CDR2 FQGTGA. V dropped 2 bases and J dropped 2 bases, with 10 bases sitting between them. CDR3 size: 15 residues.

The chain couples TRBV19 to TRBJ2-3; TRBD1 aligns across 8 bases. CDR1 and CDR2 from the germline V gene are LNHDA and SQIVND (reference sequence). V gave up 5 bases and J gave up 5 bases; unmatched junction bases: 12. CDR3 length: 16 residues. Here the CDR3 reads CASSRVPGQERDTQYF. The CDR3 DNA sequence: TGTGCCAGTAGTCGAGTCCCGGGACAGGAAAGAGATACGCAGTATTTT. Based on the CDR3 plus reference TRBV19 and TRBJ2-3, the full variable domain is DGGITQSPKYLFRKEGQNVTLSCEQNLNHDAMYWYRQDPGQGLRLIYYSQIVNDFQKGDIAEGYSVSREKKESFPLTVTSAQKNPTAFYLCASSRVPGQERDTQYFGPGTRLTVL.

The rearrangement links TRBV6-5 to TRBJ1-1, with a tentative D call TRBD1 (6 bases). Germline V gene sequence: CDR1 MNHEY, CDR2 SVGAGI. This CDR3 has 12 amino acids. Trimming left V 7 bases short and J 4 bases short, with 10 bases between. The CDR3 nucleotides are TGTGCCAGCAACAGGGCTGGCACTGAAGCTTTCTTT. Translating it yields CASNRAGTEAFF.

The chain is built from TRBV13 and TRBJ2-2, with 7 bases lining up with TRBD1. The CDR3 has 17 residues. V trimming: 5 bases; J trimming: 3 bases; junction bases outside the gene matches: 12. From germline, CDR1 is PRHDT and CDR2 FYEKMQ (reference sequence). DNA for the CDR3: TGTGCCAGCAGCCCTAACGGTCCAGGGGGATACACCGGGGAGCTGTTTTTT. Translated: CASSPNGPGGYTGELFF.

The chain carries TRBV6-5 and TRBJ2-1; 8 positions agree with TRBD1. Trimming took 6 bases from V and 5 from J; bases not matched to a gene: 9. This CDR3 region has 15 residues. Germline V CDR1 and CDR2: MNHEY, SVGAGI. The CDR3 region has the DNA TGTGCCAGCAGATTTGGCAGGGGGCTGAACAATGAGCAGTTCTTC. This codes for CASRFGRGLNNEQFF.

This sequence joins TRBV19 and TRBJ2-7; D unresolved. The germline gives CDR1 LNHDA, CDR2 SQIVND (reference sequence). The CDR3 consists of 13 residues. V lost 1 base and J 1 base, leaving 5 bases between the germline ends. This chain's CDR3 is CASSIGKSYEQYV. In nucleotides, the CDR3 is TGTGCCAGTAGTATAGGGAAGTCCTACGAGCAGTACGTC.

The chain is built from TRBV10-1 and TRBJ1-3; D might be TRBD1 (5 bases). This CDR3 is built from 16 residues. Germline values: CDR1 WNHNN, CDR2 SYGVQD (reference sequence). V lost 3 bases and J lost 0, with 12 bases in between. DNA for the CDR3: TGCGCCAGCAGTGATCCGGGACGGAGCTCTGGAAACACCATATATTTT. It is translated as CASSDPGRSSGNTIYF.

The count of this clone is one. The chain recombines TRBV27 with TRBJ1-3, with D maybe TRBD1 (5 bases). V lost 6 bases and J lost 4, with 13 bases in between. The CDR3 runs 14 residues. In germline, CDR1 is MNHEY, CDR2 SMNVEV (reference sequence). The CDR3 region is CASSLTGTGNTIYF. The DNA for the CDR3 is TGTGCCAGCAGCCTTACAGGTACCGGAAACACCATATATTTT.

This clone occurred a few times. The chain combines TRBV6-2 or TRBV6-3 with TRBJ2-1; 8 nucleotides agree with TRBD1. The CDR3 sequence is 16 residues long. Per germline, CDR1 MNHEY and CDR2 SVGEGT. V was pared by 2 bases and J by 8 bases, with 11 bases of the junction left unmatched. In nucleotides, the CDR3 is TGTGCCAGCAGTTACAACCCCAGGGGGCGCAGGGATGAGCAGTTCTTC. Its translation is CASSYNPRGRRDEQFF.

The chain carries TRBV30 and TRBJ1-4, with 9 positions matching TRBD1. Germline CDR1 and CDR2: GTSNPN and SVGIG (reference sequence). CDR3 length equals 15 residues. With 2 bases clipped from V and 6 bases from J, the junction kept 7 bases outside the gene matches. The CDR3 here is CAWSLHRGRDEKLFF. The CDR3 DNA sequence: TGTGCCTGGAGTTTACACAGGGGGCGAGATGAAAAACTGTTTTTT.

This clone is termed medium-sized. The chain uses TRBV3-1 (or the pseudogene TRBV3-2) and TRBJ2-7; tentatively, D is TRBD2 (5 bases). V was pared by 4 bases and J by 7 bases, with 17 bases between. The CDR3 covers 14 residues. Per the germline V gene, CDR1 is LGHDT and CDR2 is YNNKEL (reference sequence). The CDR3 sequence is CASSPLGVSGEQYV. DNA for the CDR3: TGTGCCAGCAGCCCCTTAGGAGTCTCGGGGGAGCAGTACGTC.